This T cell receptor (beta chain) was obtained from a study of cytomegalovirus exposure and HLA in healthy donors (dated by TCRdb to about 2017). In terms of the full investigation: An earlier analysis of several hundred of the donors reported under 300 Gb of sequence data and 95 million to 120 million unique TCR beta sequences obtained from about 200 million T cells. Around 330 gigabases of sequencing data and around 90 million unique TCR sequences made up an early release that covered 640 HLA-typed donors. The genetic ancestry cluster associated with self-reported Caucasian donors included 81% of the roughly 390 genotyped donors. The study was designed to test whether signatures of past pathogen exposure could be identified by cataloging public T cell receptors. Using immunosequencing, the study profiled T cell repertoires from approximately 700 subjects and related those repertoires to cytomegalovirus serostatus. A separate validation cohort of 100 to 150 different subjects was used in addition to the approximately 700-subject first cohort. High-throughput TCR immunosequencing, statistical association of individual TCRs with disease status, and machine learning were combined to predict cytomegalovirus infection status. In a later analysis, previously published TCR beta repertoires from 670 or so donors were re-analyzed and high-resolution HLA genotyping was added so that TCR occurrence patterns could be studied. In the later analysis, no new phenotypic data were used to find candidate immune exposures; instead, reliance was placed on TCR beta sequences and their occurrence across donors. In an earlier analysis of around 540 of the donors, high-throughput TCR beta sequencing was used to judge whether each TCR beta V gene segment behaved as functional or pseudogenic. Donor age, sex, ethnicity and CMV serostatus were compiled together with the repertoire data. A later genetic analysis took genome-wide SNP genotypes for about 55% of the 666 donors and used that subset as a discovery cohort. Every repertoire in the discovery cohort had been generated on one and the same sequencing platform. Class I and class II HLA loci were covered by the typing at four-digit resolution. Typing coverage varied by locus: about 629-640 donors for A, B, C, DRB1 and DQB1; 522 for DQA1; around 570 for DPA1; roughly 450 for DPB1. Because of strong linkage in the cohort, roughly five DR-DQ haplotypes were treated as single units for association and clustering. Across 300 to 400 genotyped donors of the cohort, an average of roughly 250,000 unique TCR beta nucleotide sequences per donor were sequenced, and roughly 20% of those sequences were non-productive. Overall study results and their limits: This cohort had only TCR beta chains sequenced, and the lack of alpha or paired-chain data limited which features could be detected. A few of the identified cytomegalovirus-associated TCR beta chains were confirmed in vitro to be specific for cytomegalovirus antigens. A later analysis found that most CMV-associated TCR beta chains appeared HLA-restricted, with HLA associations seemingly driven largely by CMV exposure. V-gene and J-gene trimming of TCR beta chains was associated with a missense DCLRE1C variant in a later genetic analysis, and the association was replicated in an independent cohort. Most TCR sequences were observed very rarely across donors, whereas some public TCRs were present in many individuals. In a later analysis, some 17,000 TCR beta sequences were associated with specific HLA alleles at a false discovery rate of 0.05. In a later analysis, HLA-associated TCR beta chains were found to be more clonally expanded and to have lower generation probabilities than equally common non-associated chains. Correlated functional status among segregating V segments might be attributable to linkage disequilibrium, but an unknown experimental factor could not be ruled out. A further reported finding was that TCR beta sequences accurately predicted the HLA-A and HLA-B alleles for most subjects in the first cohort. Because counts were too low, some 17 rarely observed V segments, including chromosome 9 orphons, were left out of the earlier analysis of 587 of the donors. In the study, approximately 160 TCR beta chains were listed as associated with cytomegalovirus. Because HLA typing was missing for some donors at each locus, association tests included only the typed subset. In an earlier analysis of about 550 of the donors, most TCR beta V segments were observed in productive rearrangements about 90% or about 30% of the time, broadly matching IMGT annotations. The classifier was reported to diagnose cytomegalovirus status with high specificity and sensitivity in both the original and validation cohorts. The sequencing pipeline was judged likely to have produced a cluster of highly shared sequence variants as a technical artifact. Compared with the roughly 720-donor mean, donors in an Asian-associated ancestry cluster had fewer N-insertions in productive TCRs, according to a later genetic analysis. In a later analysis, the rate of TCR association differed among HLA loci, with DRB1 alleles having the most associated TCRs and HLA-C alleles having the fewest. In a later analysis, several top co-occurrence clusters were reported to appear linked to parvovirus B19, influenza, CMV and Epstein-Barr virus. When HLA alleles, especially DR and DQ, strongly co-occurred, TCR associations were difficult to assign to individual alleles. It was suggested by the authors that the approach could potentially be generalized to other disease states and immunological phenotypes. Sequencing depth was assumed to be roughly uniform across donors in the presence/absence analyses, though that assumption may not hold. For the cohort, immune exposure information was limited to CMV serostatus.

Library preparation employed the immunoSEQ multiplex PCR assay. The multiplex PCR relied on a mix of 60 forward primers for TCR Vbeta segments and 13 reverse primers for TCR Jbeta segments. Amplification of the CDR3 region of rearranged TCR beta genes was performed with a multiplex PCR assay on genomic DNA. The Illumina HiSeq System was used to sequence the amplified TCR beta libraries as 87-base-pair reads. The original methods were these. Across the 700 or so repertoires, a later analysis counted approximately 75 million unique TCR beta chains, roughly 11 million of which were shared by at least two donors. Raw reads were error-corrected and collapsed into unique sequences by a nearest-neighbor algorithm in which closely related sequences were merged to remove PCR and sequencing errors. To assign V, D and J gene segments, CDR3 sequences were aligned to IMGT reference sequences. For a sequence to be retained, a match of at least six nucleotides to both a V gene segment and a J gene segment was required. A rearrangement was called productive if the CDR3 had no stop codons and remained in frame with V and J, and every other rearrangement was called non-productive. Following IMGT convention, CDR3 was defined as the stretch from the second conserved V-encoded cysteine to the conserved J-encoded phenylalanine. The earlier analysis of 587 of the donors excluded any sequence lacking an unambiguous match to a single V gene segment. In an earlier analysis of 587 of the donors, V segments were called functional above 56.7% productive rearrangements and were called segregating when the between-donor standard deviation exceeded 5%. To diagnose cytomegalovirus status from the catalog of TCR beta chain sequences, a statistical classification framework was built. In a later analysis, TCR nucleotide sequences were compared against IMGT/GENE-DB human TR gene sequences so that V and J genes could be assigned. Using the TCRdist pipeline, a later analysis assigned CDR3 sequences along with most-parsimonious VDJ recombination scenarios. In a later analysis, every TCR beta chain was defined by the combination of its CDR3 amino acid sequence and its V-gene family, and reads without a unique V-gene family were dropped. In a later analysis, around 650 highly shared, low-generation-probability nucleotide sequences were removed to address suspected cross-contamination and a sequencing artifact. For each public chain, a later analysis derived a clonal expansion index from normalized ranks of inferred template counts within each repertoire. A later analysis computed generation probabilities with a VDJ recombination model fitted to out-of-frame rearrangements, and checked the results against IGoR. Hypergeometric tests were used in a later analysis to score TCR-TCR, TCR-HLA and TCR-CMV co-occurrence, with a repertoire-size bias correction applied to the TCR pairs. To estimate false discovery rates, a later analysis permuted the HLA or CMV assignments 20 times. A later analysis grouped co-occurring TCRs with DBSCAN, adding TCRdist sequence similarity when clustering within HLA-allele-positive subsets. Co-occurrence clustering excluded repertoires with fewer than 30,000 or more than 120,000 public chains, plus five with anomalous nucleotide sharing. TCRdb took this table from immuneACCESS and kept in-frame rearrangements with V and J called. Such tables lack part of the clones; where checked against another copy, unresolved V genes explain under half of the gap, and the rest is unexplained. V and J calls and clone size are as listed in that table; D and trimming were resolved from the DNA. This sample holds some 140,000 clones; around 79% were observed only once. The leading ten clones occupy roughly 8.8% of the sample.

In total, just over 650 healthy bone marrow donors made up the cohort. All cohort members were sampled while nominally healthy, although unrecorded immune exposures were likely present. The donor was CMV seropositive and belonged to the group of 250 to 300 seropositive cohort members. A peripheral blood sample was collected from each donor, and TCR beta sequencing was performed on peripheral blood mononuclear cells. The Qiagen DNeasy Blood Extraction Kit was used to extract genomic DNA from the blood cell samples. In regard to this clone: It has no known antigen specificity. One base away there is no much larger clone; base qualities are not given.

Sequenced sample: PBMCs. The clonotype was recovered from a woman in her 50s in good health and CMV-seropositive.

Here the CDR3 is given as CASSFPTGSYEQYF. The nucleotide sequence reads as follows: TGTGCCAGCAGCTTCCCGACAGGGTCCTACGAGCAGTACTTC. Recombination linked TRBV7-9 to TRBJ2-7, with 7 central nucleotides matching TRBD1. The germline V gene (reference sequence) specifies SEHNR as CDR1 and FQNEAQ as CDR2. The CDR3 runs 14 residues from the cysteine to the phenylalanine. Just the 42-base CDR3 DNA is kept, in frame starting at base 1. Trimmed from V: 3 bases; trimmed from J: 1 base; junction bases lacking a gene match: 3.